The 19 T cell receptor beta chains given below trace back to one sample, sequenced in a study of blood T cells in healthy people across ages. Next came a second PCR, run for roughly 7 to 12 cycles, which used a sample-barcoded 5' primer along with a J-beta primer mix. TCRdb fed the 5' RACE reads into MiXCR, producing one record per CDR3 protein. The sample lists about 1,500,000 distinct CDR3 sequences; 28% were seen once. The material sequenced was blood. The receptors shown here come from a woman aged 30 to 39 in good health.

This clonotype was picked up many times. The chain combines TRBV10-3 with TRBJ2-1; 7 bases map to TRBD1. J lost 1 base, V lost 3 bases, and 3 bases had no gene match. Germline-derived CDR1 and CDR2 are ENHRY and SYGVKD. This CDR3 contains 15 residues. In nucleotides, the CDR3 is TGTGCCATCAGTGATGGGGACAGTTCCTACAATGAGCAGTTCTTC. The encoded protein is CAISDGDSSYNEQFF.

This clonotype was seen a few times. The genes are TRBV5-1 and TRBJ2-1, with D hard to call. Trimming took off 0 bases at V and 4 bases at J, with 14 bases between the two ends. Germline CDR1 is SGHRS and CDR2 is YFSETQ. This CDR3 comprises 16 residues. CDR3 residues: CASSLEALSRYNEQFF. CDR3 DNA: TGCGCCAGCAGCTTGGAGGCACTGTCCCGATACAATGAGCAGTTCTTC. The entire variable domain, with the rest obtained from reference TRBV5-1 and TRBJ2-1, is as follows: KAGVTQTPRYLIKTRGQQVTLSCSPISGHRSVSWYQQTPGQGLQFLFEYFSETQRNKGNFPGRFSGRQFSNSRSEMNVSTLELGDSALYLCASSLEALSRYNEQFFGPGTRLTVL.

Concerning this clonotype: This could be a read error, since a much larger clone is one nucleotide away. The CDR3, as DNA: TGTGCCAGCAGCTACGCGGCGTGCTATGGCTACACCTTC. Its translation: CASSYAACYGYTF. The rearrangement links TRBV7-9 to TRBJ1-2; the D is unclear. CDR3 length: 13 amino acids. Germline assignment: CDR1 SEHNR and CDR2 FQNEAQ (reference sequence). The ends were cut back, 4 bases at V and 4 bases at J, with 10 bases in the middle.

This clonotype showed up just a few times. This chain links TRBV12-5 with TRBJ2-7; 10 nucleotides agree with TRBD1. This CDR3 comprises 14 residues. Trimming at V came to 5 bases and at J to 3 bases, leaving 4 bases not matched to a gene. Germline-derived CDR1 and CDR2 are LGHNT and FRNRAP. In DNA form, the CDR3 reads TGTGCTAGTGGTCTCGGACAGGGGGTCTACGAGCAGTACTTC. It yields the protein CASGLGQGVYEQYF.

The chain uses TRBV4-3 and TRBJ2-3; no clear D. Germline CDR1 is LGHNA and CDR2 is YSLEER. Trimming stripped 0 bases from V and 0 bases from J, with 7 bases between. This CDR3 has 15 amino acids. The CDR3 region is CASSQDFESTDTQYF. In DNA form, the CDR3 reads TGCGCCAGCAGCCAAGATTTCGAGAGCACAGATACGCAGTATTTT.

This clonotype appeared once. This may be a read error: a much more frequent sequence differs by one nucleotide. The rearrangement links TRBV20-1 to TRBJ2-4; 7 nucleotides line up with TRBD2. Unmatched junction bases numbered 4, after V lost 4 bases and J lost 7 bases. The CDR3 length is 12 residues. CDR1 DFQATT and CDR2 SNEGSKA come from the germline V gene (reference sequence). CDR3 DNA sequence: TGCAGTGCTACCTACGGGAGGAACATTCAGTACTTC. It yields the protein CSATYGRNIQYF.

For this clonotype: Being one base from a much bigger clone, this may be a read error. This chain uses TRBV28 with TRBJ2-5; 9 nucleotides align to TRBD1. This CDR3 contains 15 residues. Germline CDR1 reads MDHEN; CDR2 reads SYDVKM. The CDR3 DNA reads TGTGTCAGCAGTTTATTGGGACAGGGTGATGAGACCCAGTACTTC. Amino acids: CVSSLLGQGDETQYF.

The gene calls are TRBV20-1 and TRBJ1-4; no firm D call. Germline V gene data show CDR1 as DFQATT and CDR2 as SNEGSKA (reference sequence). Trimming removed 4 bases from V and 1 base from J, with 13 bases in between. The CDR3 runs 15 residues. CDR3 sequence reads: CSAIRLRETNEKLFF. The CDR3, as DNA: TGCAGTGCTATTCGGTTACGGGAAACTAATGAAAAACTGTTTTTT.

This sequence joins TRBV20-1 and TRBJ2-7; TRBD1 or TRBD2 may be the D gene (5 bases each). Trimming shortened V by 0 bases and J by 6 bases, and 18 bases separated the two germline ends. CDR3 size: 15 residues. Germline-derived CDR1 and CDR2 are DFQATT and SNEGSKA (reference sequence). The CDR3 loop is CSARDRVGVGLEQYF. The CDR3 DNA sequence: TGCAGTGCTAGAGATCGGGTGGGAGTGGGGCTCGAGCAGTACTTC.

This clonotype was seen ten or more times. J is TRBJ1-2 and V is TRBV6-5, with a weak D call TRBD1 (6 bases). V lost 8 bases to trimming and J lost 2 bases, with 12 bases between them. Germline CDR1 MNHEY, CDR2 SVGAGI. The CDR3 totals 13 residues. This CDR3 is CASGKTGNYGYTF. DNA for the CDR3: TGTGCCAGCGGAAAGACAGGCAACTATGGCTACACCTTC.

This chain joins TRBV7-2 and TRBJ2-1; no firm D call. Deletions cut 2 bases from V and 7 bases from J, with 9 bases between. The CDR3 extends over 13 amino acids. Germline V CDR1 and CDR2: SGHTA, FQGNSA. CDR3 nucleotide sequence: TGTGCCAGCAGCTTAAGGTGGTGGAATGAGCAGTTCTTC. Its protein is CASSLRWWNEQFF. The complete variable domain, with remaining parts taken from reference TRBV7-2 and TRBJ2-1, reads GAGVSQSPSNKVTEKGKDVELRCDPISGHTALYWYRQSLGQGLEFLIYFQGNSAPDKSGLPSDRFSAERTGGSVSTLTIQRTQQEDSAVYLCASSLRWWNEQFFGPGTRLTVL.

There are a few counts of this clonotype. The rearrangement uses TRBV11-2 and TRBJ2-1, with D unresolved. V dropped 5 bases and J dropped 4 bases, with 12 bases sitting between them. The CDR3 length is 14 residues. Germline assignment: CDR1 SGHAT and CDR2 FQNNGV. CDR3 loop: CASSREPDYNEQFF. DNA for the CDR3: TGTGCCAGCAGCCGAGAGCCGGATTACAATGAGCAGTTCTTC.

Of note for this clonotype: The junction and the germline gene differ at one end; a read error may be behind it. J is TRBJ2-5 and V is TRBV7-9; 14 bases map to TRBD2. The germline V gene has CDR1 SEHNR and CDR2 FQNEAQ (reference sequence). The CDR3 sequence is 15 residues long. CDR3 bases: TGTGCCAGCAGCCTAGCCGGGACTAGCGGGAGTACCCAGTACTTC. It translates to CASSLAGTSGSTQYF.

V is TRBV12-3 or TRBV12-4 and J is TRBJ2-5, with TRBD2 matching 8 bases. The CDR3 sequence is 12 residues long. Losses at the gene ends were 4 bases for V and 11 bases for J; bases not matched to a gene: 6. DNA of the CDR3: TGTGCCAGCAGTTACGACGAGCGGGGGCAGTACTTC. Residues: CASSYDERGQYF.

This clonotype was recorded once. A much larger clonotype is one base distant, so this may be a read error. The chain couples TRBV28 to TRBJ2-7; TRBD1 aligns across 7 bases. This CDR3 is 15 amino acids long. CDR1 and CDR2 from the germline V gene are MDHEN and SYDVKM. The CDR3, as DNA: TGTACCAGCAGTTCAACCGGGACAGCTTACTACGAGCAGTACTTC. This sequence encodes CTSSSTGTAYYEQYF.

This clonotype has just a few counts. V is TRBV12-3 or TRBV12-4 and J is TRBJ1-2; no definite D call. The CDR3 is made up of 13 amino acids. The CDR3 protein is CVSGNPPNYGYTF. The CDR3 nucleotides read TGTGTATCTGGGAATCCTCCTAACTATGGCTACACCTTC.

The V and J genes are TRBV19 and TRBJ2-7; possibly TRBD2 for D (5 bases). Judging by the DNA end, TRBJ2-5 fits better; the J call may be wrong. Germline V gives CDR1 LNHDA, CDR2 SQIVND (reference sequence). This CDR3 comprises 13 residues. The chain's CDR3 is CASTPGTYGTQYF. The CDR3 DNA is TGTGCCAGTACCCCGGGAACATACGGGACCCAGTACTTC.

The table lists this clonotype with many counts. This chain connects TRBV10-3 to TRBJ2-5, with a possible D match to TRBD1 (6 bases). The CDR3 contains 14 residues. CDR1 and CDR2 from the germline V gene are ENHRY and SYGVKD. Trimming removed 4 bases from V and 3 bases from J, with 12 bases in between. The CDR3 coding sequence is TGTGCCATCAGTGTCCGAGGGGGTGAAGAGACCCAGTACTTC. It is translated as CAISVRGGEETQYF.

The chain carries TRBV6-6 and TRBJ2-2; the D gene is possibly TRBD2 (7 bases). Per germline, CDR1 MNHNY and CDR2 SVGAGI (reference sequence). With 3 bases removed from V and 8 bases from J, the gap between germline ends came to 16 bases. CDR3 length equals 15 residues. In DNA form, the CDR3 reads TGTGCCAGCAGTTATTCCGGGGGGCCGGGTGGGGAGCTGTTTTTT. Residues: CASSYSGGPGGELFF.